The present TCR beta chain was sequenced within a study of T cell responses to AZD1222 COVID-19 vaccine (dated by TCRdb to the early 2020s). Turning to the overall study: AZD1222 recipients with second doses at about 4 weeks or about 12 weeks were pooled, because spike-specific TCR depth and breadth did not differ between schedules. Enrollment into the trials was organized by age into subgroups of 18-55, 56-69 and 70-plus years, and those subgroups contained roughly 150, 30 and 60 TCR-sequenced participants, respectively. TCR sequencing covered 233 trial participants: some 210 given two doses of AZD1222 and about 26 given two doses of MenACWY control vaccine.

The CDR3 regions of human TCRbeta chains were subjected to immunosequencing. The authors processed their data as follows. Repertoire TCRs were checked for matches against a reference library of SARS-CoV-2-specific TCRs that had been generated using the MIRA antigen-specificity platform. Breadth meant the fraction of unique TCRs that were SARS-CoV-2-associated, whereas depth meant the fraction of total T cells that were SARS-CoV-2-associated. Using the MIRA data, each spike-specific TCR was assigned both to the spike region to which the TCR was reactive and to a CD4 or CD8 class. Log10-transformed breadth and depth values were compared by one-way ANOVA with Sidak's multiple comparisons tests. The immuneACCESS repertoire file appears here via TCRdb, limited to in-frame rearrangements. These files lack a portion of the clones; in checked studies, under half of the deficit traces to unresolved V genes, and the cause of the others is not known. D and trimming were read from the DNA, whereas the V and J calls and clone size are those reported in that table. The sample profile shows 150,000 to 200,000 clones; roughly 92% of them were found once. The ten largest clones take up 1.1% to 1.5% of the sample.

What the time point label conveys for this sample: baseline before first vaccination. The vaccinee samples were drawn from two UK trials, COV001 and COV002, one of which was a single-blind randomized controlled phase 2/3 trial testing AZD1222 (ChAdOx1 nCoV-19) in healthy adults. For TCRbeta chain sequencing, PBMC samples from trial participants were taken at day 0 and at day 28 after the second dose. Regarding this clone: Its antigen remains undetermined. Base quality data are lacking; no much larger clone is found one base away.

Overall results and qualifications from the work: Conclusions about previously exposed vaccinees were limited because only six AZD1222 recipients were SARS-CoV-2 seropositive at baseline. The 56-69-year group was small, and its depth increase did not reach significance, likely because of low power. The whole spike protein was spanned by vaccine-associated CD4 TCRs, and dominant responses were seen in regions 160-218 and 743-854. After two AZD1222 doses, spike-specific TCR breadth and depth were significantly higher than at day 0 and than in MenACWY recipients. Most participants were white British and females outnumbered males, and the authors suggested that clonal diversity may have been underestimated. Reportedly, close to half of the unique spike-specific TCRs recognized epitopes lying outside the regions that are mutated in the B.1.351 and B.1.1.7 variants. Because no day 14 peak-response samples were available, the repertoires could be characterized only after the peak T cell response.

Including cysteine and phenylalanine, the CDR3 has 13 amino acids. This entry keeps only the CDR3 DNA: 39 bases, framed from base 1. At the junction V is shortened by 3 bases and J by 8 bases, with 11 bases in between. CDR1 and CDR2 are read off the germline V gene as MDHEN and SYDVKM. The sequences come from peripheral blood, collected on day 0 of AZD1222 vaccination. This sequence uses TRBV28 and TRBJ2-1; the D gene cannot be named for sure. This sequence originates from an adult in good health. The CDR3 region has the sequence CASSFFGTDEQFF. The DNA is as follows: TGTGCCAGCAGTTTCTTCGGCACCGATGAGCAGTTCTTC. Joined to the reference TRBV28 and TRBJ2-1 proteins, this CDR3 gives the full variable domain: DVKVTQSSRYLVKRTGEKVFLECVQDMDHENMFWYRQDPGLGLRLIYFSYDVKMKEKGDIPEGYSVSREKKERFSLILESASTNQTSMYLCASSFFGTDEQFFGPGTRLTVL.